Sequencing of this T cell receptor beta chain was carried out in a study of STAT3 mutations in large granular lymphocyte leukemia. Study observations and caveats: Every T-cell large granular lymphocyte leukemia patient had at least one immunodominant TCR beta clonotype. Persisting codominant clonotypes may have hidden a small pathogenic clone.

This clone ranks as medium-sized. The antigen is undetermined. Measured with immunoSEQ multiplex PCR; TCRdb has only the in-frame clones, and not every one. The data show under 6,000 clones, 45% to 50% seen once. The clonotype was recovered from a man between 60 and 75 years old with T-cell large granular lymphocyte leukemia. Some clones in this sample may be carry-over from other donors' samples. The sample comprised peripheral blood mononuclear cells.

The CDR3 nucleotides are TGTGCCAGCAGTGAAGAAAATAGCGATCCCTATTACGAGCAGTACTTC. Its protein is CASSEENSDPYYEQYF. This sequence joins TRBV6-1 and TRBJ2-7; TRBD2 is a possible D gene (5 bases). Trimming took 1 base from V and 4 from J, leaving 17 bases between them. This CDR3 is built from 16 residues. CDR1 and CDR2 from the germline V gene are MNHNS and SASEGT.